The clone carrying this T cell receptor beta chain was seen a few times. These data come from a study of T cell repertoires in cytomegalovirus infection. TCRdb re-called the reads through MiXCR, storing one row per CDR3 protein. This table holds about 600,000 distinct CDR3 sequences, 24% found once. The CDR3 totals 13 residues. Germline V gene sequence: CDR1 SGHVS, CDR2 FNYEAQ. The V segment lost 5 bases and the J segment 7 bases; nucleotides outside the gene matches: 4. Sample: CD8+ T cells from PBMCs. The chain links TRBV7-6 to TRBJ1-1; 10 bases map to TRBD1. This TCR was sampled from a human donor in good health (CMV status not recorded). Some clones in this sample may be carry-over from other donors' samples. The CDR3 loop reads CASSTGQGDEAFF. CDR3 nucleotides: TGTGCCAGCAGCACTGGACAGGGGGATGAAGCTTTCTTT.